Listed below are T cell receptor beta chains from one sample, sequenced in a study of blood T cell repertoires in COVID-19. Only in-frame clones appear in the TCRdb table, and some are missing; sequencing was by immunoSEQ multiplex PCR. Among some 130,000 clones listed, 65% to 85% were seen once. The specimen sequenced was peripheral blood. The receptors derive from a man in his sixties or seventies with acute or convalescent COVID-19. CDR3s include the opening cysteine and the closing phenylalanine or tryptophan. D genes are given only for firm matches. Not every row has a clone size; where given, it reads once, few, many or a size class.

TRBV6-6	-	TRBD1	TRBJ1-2	CASSYGQGNPNYGYTF	TGTGCCAGCAGTTACGGACAGGGGAACCCTAACTATGGCTACACCTTC
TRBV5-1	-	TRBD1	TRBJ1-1	CASSPGQGNTEAFF	TGCGCCAGCAGCCCCGGACAGGGGAACACTGAAGCTTTCTTT
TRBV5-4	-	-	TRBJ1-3	CASSLGDTSGNTIYF	TGTGCCAGCAGCTTGGGAGACACCTCTGGAAACACCATATATTTT
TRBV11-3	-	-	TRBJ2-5	CASSDGPAETQYF	TGTGCCAGCAGCGATGGGCCTGCGGAGACCCAGTACTTC
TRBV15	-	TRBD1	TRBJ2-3	CATSPRQGVDTQYF	TGTGCCACCAGCCCACGACAGGGAGTCGATACGCAGTATTTT
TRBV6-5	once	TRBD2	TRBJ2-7	CASSLSGGYEQYF	TGTGCCAGCAGCCTAAGCGGGGGCTACGAGCAGTACTTC
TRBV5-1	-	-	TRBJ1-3	CASTDSTSGNTIYF	TGCGCCAGCACCGACTCAACCTCTGGAAACACCATATATTTT
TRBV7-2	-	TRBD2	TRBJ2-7	CASSFQRGGSYEQYF	TGTGCCAGCAGCTTTCAGCGGGGAGGCTCCTACGAGCAGTACTTC
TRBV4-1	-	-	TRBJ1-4	CASSQGNARGEKLFF	TGCGCCAGCAGCCAAGGGAACGCGCGCGGGGAAAAACTGTTTTTT
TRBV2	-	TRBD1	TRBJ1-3	CASSDRQGGPGNTIYF	TGTGCCAGCAGTGATAGGCAGGGGGGACCTGGAAACACCATATATTTT
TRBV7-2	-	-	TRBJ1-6	CASSVASSSYNSPLHF	TGTGCCAGCAGCGTCGCTTCTAGCTCCTATAATTCACCCCTCCACTTT
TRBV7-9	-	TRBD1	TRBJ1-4	CASSLPGTGGEKLFF	TGTGCCAGCAGCCTTCCCGGGACAGGGGGTGAAAAACTGTTTTTT
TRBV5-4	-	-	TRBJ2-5	CASSLERVKETQYF	TGTGCCAGCAGCTTGGAGAGAGTAAAAGAGACCCAGTACTTC
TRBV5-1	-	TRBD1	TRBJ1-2	CASSLAERTGIYGYTF	TGCGCCAGCAGCTTGGCCGAACGGACAGGGATTTATGGCTACACCTTC
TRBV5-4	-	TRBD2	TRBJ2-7	CASSLRGGSEQYF	TGTGCCAGCAGCTTACGGGGGGGCTCCGAGCAGTACTTC
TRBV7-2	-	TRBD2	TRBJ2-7	CASSLGGGAGYEQYF	TGTGCCAGCAGCTTAGGGGGAGGGGCAGGATACGAGCAGTACTTC
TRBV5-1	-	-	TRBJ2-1	CASSLATGSTYNEQFF	TGCGCCAGCAGCCTGGCTACAGGGAGTACCTACAATGAGCAGTTCTTC
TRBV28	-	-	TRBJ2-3	CASSYQTGTTDTQYF	TGTGCCAGCAGCTACCAAACAGGGACAACAGATACGCAGTATTTT
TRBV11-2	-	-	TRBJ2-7	CASSQTGASYEQYF	TGTGCCAGCAGCCAGACGGGAGCCTCCTACGAGCAGTACTTC
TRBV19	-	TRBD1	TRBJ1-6	CASSSAGTGYSPLHF	TGTGCCAGTAGCTCTGCCGGGACAGGGTATTCACCCCTCCACTTT
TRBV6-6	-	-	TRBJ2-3	CASSATGSTDTQYF	TGTGCCAGCAGCGCCACAGGGAGCACAGATACGCAGTATTTT
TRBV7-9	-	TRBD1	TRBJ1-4	CASSLGDRINEKLFF	TGTGCCAGCAGCTTAGGGGACAGGATCAATGAAAAACTGTTTTTT
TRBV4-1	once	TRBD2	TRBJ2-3	CASSQDRTSSTTDTQYF	TGCGCCAGCAGCCAAGACAGGACTAGCTCCACCACAGATACGCAGTATTTT
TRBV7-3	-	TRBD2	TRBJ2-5	CASSLSAGEKETQYF	TGTGCCAGCAGCTTATCGGCGGGGGAGAAAGAGACCCAGTACTTC
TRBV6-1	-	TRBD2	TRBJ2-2	CASSERVSGGPNTGELFF	TGTGCCAGCAGTGAAAGGGTTAGCGGGGGCCCGAACACCGGGGAGCTGTTTTTT
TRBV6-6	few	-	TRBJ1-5	CASTQDFNNQPQHF	TGTGCCAGCACCCAGGACTTTAACAATCAGCCCCAGCATTTT
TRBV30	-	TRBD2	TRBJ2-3	CAWRSGGLTDTQYF	TGTGCCTGGAGAAGCGGGGGCCTCACAGATACGCAGTATTTT
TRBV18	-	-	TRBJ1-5	CASSPQSNQPQHF	TGTGCCAGCTCACCCCAAAGCAATCAGCCCCAGCATTTT
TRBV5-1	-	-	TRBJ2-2	CASGQGGNTGELFF	TGCGCCAGCGGGCAGGGGGGTAACACCGGGGAGCTGTTTTTT
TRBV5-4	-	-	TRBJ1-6	CASSFRGGAGLRSPLHF	TGTGCCAGCAGCTTTCGGGGGGGGGCAGGGTTGAGGTCACCCCTCCACTTT
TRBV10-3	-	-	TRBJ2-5	CAISESSRGQETQYF	TGTGCCATCAGTGAGTCGAGTCGGGGCCAAGAGACCCAGTACTTC
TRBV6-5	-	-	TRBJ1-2	CASRETGVNNGYTF	TGTGCCAGCAGGGAGACAGGCGTGAACAATGGCTACACCTTC
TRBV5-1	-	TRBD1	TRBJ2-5	CASSLGTGVQETQYF	TGCGCCAGCAGCTTGGGGACAGGGGTCCAAGAGACCCAGTACTTC
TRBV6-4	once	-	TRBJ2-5	CASSNRQGLRETQYF	TGTGCCAGCAGTAACAGACAGGGACTCAGAGAGACCCAGTACTTC
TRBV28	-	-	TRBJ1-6	CASSLMRGGNSPLHF	TGTGCCAGCAGTTTGATGCGAGGAGGGAATTCACCCCTCCACTTT
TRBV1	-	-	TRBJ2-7	CTSSRLGQGNRYEQYF	TGCACCAGCAGCCGCCTCGGGCAGGGGAACAGGTACGAGCAGTACTTC
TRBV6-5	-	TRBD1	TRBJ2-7	CASSPRQGAIYEQYF	TGTGCCAGCAGCCCCCGACAGGGGGCTATCTACGAGCAGTACTTC
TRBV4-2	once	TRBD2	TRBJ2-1	CASSQGLAGGLVGGNEQFF	TGTGCCAGCAGCCAGGGACTAGCGGGGGGACTGGTAGGGGGCAATGAGCAGTTCTTC
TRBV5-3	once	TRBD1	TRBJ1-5	CARSWNRGPQSYF	TGTGCCAGAAGCTGGAACAGGGGCCCCCAGTCGTATTTT
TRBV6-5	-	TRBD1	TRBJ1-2	CASSFQPGQGGYGYTF	TGTGCCAGCAGTTTCCAACCGGGACAGGGAGGCTATGGCTACACCTTC
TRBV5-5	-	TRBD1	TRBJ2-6	CASGLRQGAASGANVLTF	TGTGCCAGCGGCTTAAGACAGGGGGCTGCCTCTGGGGCCAACGTCCTGACTTTC
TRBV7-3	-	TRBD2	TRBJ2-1	CASSSRLAGGLSTHNEQFF	TGTGCCAGCAGCTCCAGACTAGCGGGGGGGCTATCTACCCACAATGAGCAGTTCTTC
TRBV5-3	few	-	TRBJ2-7	CARSFLREQYF	TGTGCCAGAAGCTTTCTCCGGGAACAGTACTTC
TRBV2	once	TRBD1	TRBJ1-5	CASSFPGTGQPQHF	TGTGCCAGCAGTTTCCCAGGGACAGGTCAGCCCCAGCATTTT
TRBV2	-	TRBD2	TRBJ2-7	CASSGGTSPYEQYF	TGTGCCAGCAGTGGCGGGACTAGTCCCTACGAGCAGTACTTC
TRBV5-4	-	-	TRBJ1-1	CASSLITEGAEAFF	TGTGCCAGCAGCTTAATAACCGAAGGGGCTGAAGCTTTCTTT
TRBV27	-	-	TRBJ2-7	CASRYAPRGSSYEQYF	TGTGCCAGCAGATACGCCCCCAGGGGATCCTCCTACGAGCAGTACTTC
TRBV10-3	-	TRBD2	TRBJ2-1	CAIKSGGAWDEQFF	TGTGCCATCAAAAGCGGGGGGGCTTGGGATGAGCAGTTCTTC
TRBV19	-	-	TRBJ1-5	CASSTQQGAVQPQHF	TGTGCCAGTAGTACCCAACAGGGAGCTGTCCAGCCCCAGCATTTT
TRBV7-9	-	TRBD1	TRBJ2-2	CASSPKGTVPGELFF	TGTGCCAGCAGCCCGAAAGGGACAGTCCCCGGGGAGCTGTTTTTT